These 13 T cell receptor beta chains were all obtained from the same sample, sequenced in a study of response to subunit inactivated influenza vaccine. TCRdb used MiXCR to reprocess the RT-PCR reads, holding one entry per CDR3 protein. This sample has roughly 500,000 distinct CDR3 sequences, with about 17% found just once. The sequencing used CD4+ T cells sorted from PBMCs, collected less than 30 months after vaccination. The origin of the receptors is a man aged 50 to 75 who received an inactivated influenza vaccine.

Only a few counts were recorded for this clonotype. The V call is TRBV10-3, the J call TRBJ2-5; the match to TRBD2 covers 10 bases. With V trimmed by 7 bases and J by 1 base, 3 bases remained unmatched. The CDR3 extends over 14 amino acids. Germline CDR1 and CDR2: ENHRY and SYGVKD. In DNA form, the CDR3 reads TGTGCCATCACAGCGGGGGGGCCCCAAGAGACCCAGTACTTC. It is translated as CAITAGGPQETQYF.

This clonotype was seen many times. The chain joins TRBV5-6 to TRBJ2-3; D is possibly TRBD2 (6 bases). V gave up 3 bases and J gave up 2 bases, with 19 bases separating them. This CDR3 region has 17 residues. The germline V gene has CDR1 SGHDT and CDR2 YYEEEE. The CDR3 sequence: CASSSLLTGASTDTQYF. The CDR3 DNA reads as TGTGCCAGCAGCTCCCTTCTTACGGGAGCCTCCACAGATACGCAGTATTTT.

There are a few counts of this clonotype. The V call is TRBV29-1, the J call TRBJ2-3; no clear D. In germline, CDR1 is SQVTM, CDR2 ANQGSEA. V dropped 3 bases and J dropped 5 bases, with 9 bases sitting between them. This CDR3 contains 12 residues. The chain's CDR3 is CSVDSRVDTQYF. Written as DNA, the CDR3 is TGCAGCGTTGACTCCCGGGTAGATACGCAGTATTTT.

The chain has TRBV20-1 and TRBJ2-2; 14 bases are a match to TRBD2. Germline lookup yields CDR1 DFQATT and CDR2 SNEGSKA (reference sequence). The CDR3 runs 18 residues. V dropped 2 bases and J dropped 3; count of bases not matched to a gene: 8. CDR3 in amino acids: CSARTTTSGRADTGELFF. CDR3 DNA: TGCAGTGCTAGAACAACGACTAGCGGGAGGGCCGACACCGGGGAGCTGTTTTTT.

The rearrangement links TRBV28 to TRBJ1-2; possibly TRBD1 for D (5 bases). The germline V gene encodes CDR1 MDHEN and CDR2 SYDVKM. The length of the CDR3 is 14 residues. Trimming removed 7 bases from V and 2 bases from J, with 14 bases in between. The CDR3 reads CASNPTDHNYGYTF. The CDR3 DNA is TGTGCCAGCAACCCGACAGATCACAACTATGGCTACACCTTC.

The chain joins TRBV7-9 to TRBJ2-5; 13 bases are a match to TRBD2. The germline gives CDR1 SEHNR, CDR2 FQNEAQ (reference sequence). This CDR3 contains 15 residues. With V trimmed by 5 bases and J by 5 bases, 5 bases remained unmatched. In DNA, the CDR3 is TGTGCCAGCAGCCGACGGACTAGCGGGAGTGAGACCCAGTACTTC. This encodes CASSRRTSGSETQYF.

V gene TRBV5-1 combines with J gene TRBJ2-2; D assignment may be TRBD1 or TRBD2 (6 bases each). The CDR3 consists of 17 residues. The germline V and J ends were trimmed by 2 bases and 1 base, with 15 bases remaining between them. The germline V gene encodes CDR1 SGHRS and CDR2 YFSETQ. The CDR3 here is CASSLFGGLVNTGELFF. CDR3 DNA: TGCGCCAGCAGCTTATTCGGGGGCCTTGTGAACACCGGGGAGCTGTTTTTT.

This clonotype has just a few counts. V is TRBV29-1 and J is TRBJ2-1; 8 nucleotides match TRBD1. Germline lookup yields CDR1 SQVTM and CDR2 ANQGSEA. CDR3 length: 14 residues. The V segment lost 7 bases and the J segment 0 bases; nucleotides outside the gene matches: 5. The CDR3 DNA reads as TGCAGCGCCCAAGACAGGGGCTCCTACAATGAGCAGTTCTTC. Amino acids: CSAQDRGSYNEQFF.

The chain uses TRBV28 and TRBJ2-7; D might be TRBD2 (5 bases). CDR3 length: 14 amino acids. Trimming shortened V by 3 bases and J by 2 bases, and 11 bases separated the two germline ends. The germline gives CDR1 MDHEN, CDR2 SYDVKM. In nucleotides, the CDR3 is TGTGCCAGCAGTTTTGAGGGTCCACCCTACGAGCAGTACTTC. Its translation is CASSFEGPPYEQYF.

This clonotype occurred a few times. The chain recombines TRBV24-1 with TRBJ2-5; D remains ambiguous. This CDR3 has 13 residues. V was pared by 4 bases and J by 5 bases, with 10 bases between. From germline, CDR1 is KGHDR and CDR2 SFDVKD. The CDR3 region is CATSEAGAETQYF. The CDR3 DNA reads as TGTGCCACCAGTGAGGCCGGTGCGGAGACCCAGTACTTC.

This clonotype was counted ten times or more. This sequence joins TRBV11-2 and TRBJ1-3, with unresolved D. This CDR3 comprises 14 residues. Germline V gene data show CDR1 as SGHAT and CDR2 as FQNNGV. V was trimmed by 5 bases and J by 2 bases, leaving 10 bases between them. In nucleotides, the CDR3 is TGTGCCAGCAGCCGTCCGGTCGCTGGAAACACCATATATTTT. Its protein is CASSRPVAGNTIYF.

This clonotype occurred a few times. The chain combines TRBV11-2 with TRBJ1-2, with D uncertain. Trimming cost V 4 bases and J 4 bases, with 7 bases left between them. CDR3 length: 12 residues. Germline V gives CDR1 SGHAT, CDR2 FQNNGV. For the CDR3, the DNA is TGTGCCAGCAGCTCAGTCCCCTATGGCTACACCTTC. This encodes CASSSVPYGYTF.

The sample holds many counts of this clonotype. The rearrangement uses TRBV7-8 and TRBJ2-7, with a tentative D call TRBD2 (6 bases). The CDR3 spans 13 residues. Germline V lookup: CDR1 SGHVS, CDR2 FQNEAQ. Trimming shortened V by 4 bases and J by 5 bases, and 12 bases separated the two germline ends. This chain's CDR3 is CASSSGEVHEQYF. CDR3 in DNA: TGTGCCAGCAGCTCCGGGGAGGTCCACGAGCAGTACTTC. Complete variable domain (other parts from reference TRBV7-8 and TRBJ2-7): GAGVSQSPRYKVAKRGQDVALRCDPISGHVSLFWYQQALGQGPEFLTYFQNEAQLDKSGLPSDRFFAERPEGSVSTLKIQRTQQEDSAVYLCASSSGEVHEQYFGPGTRLTVT.